This T cell receptor beta chain was identified during a study of shared clonotypes between healthy human individuals. Sorted-subset replicate PCRs used approximately 200 ng of genomic DNA. This amount corresponded to 25,000 to 30,000 T cell genomes. Here immunoSEQ multiplex PCR was the method, and the copy in TCRdb shows in-frame clones only, minus some. The sample contains 760,000 or so clones, 96% of which appear only once. Naive CD8 cells lacked CD45RO and underwent positive selection for CCR7, leaving out terminally differentiated effector memory CD45RA+ cells. All the donors were Caucasian adults who lived in Nashville, Tennessee. Germline lookup yields CDR1 SGDLS and CDR2 YYNGEE. Trimming removed 2 bases from V and 0 bases from J; junction bases left unmatched: 9. CDR3 size: 17 residues.

This clonotype originated in a man aged 25 to 40 in good health. The chain combines TRBV9 with TRBJ2-3; 7 bases line up with TRBD1. Input material: naive CD8+ T cells sorted from blood. CDR3 sequence (DNA): TGTGCCAGCAGCGTCAACCCGGACAGGCCTAGCACAGATACGCAGTATTTT. It codes for CASSVNPDRPSTDTQYF. Full variable domain (outside the CDR3, taken from reference TRBV9 and TRBJ2-3): DSGVTQTPKHLITATGQRVTLRCSPRSGDLSVYWYQQSLDQGLQFLIQYYNGEERAKGNILERFSAQQFPDLHSELNLSSLELGDSALYFCASSVNPDRPSTDTQYFGPGTRLTVL.